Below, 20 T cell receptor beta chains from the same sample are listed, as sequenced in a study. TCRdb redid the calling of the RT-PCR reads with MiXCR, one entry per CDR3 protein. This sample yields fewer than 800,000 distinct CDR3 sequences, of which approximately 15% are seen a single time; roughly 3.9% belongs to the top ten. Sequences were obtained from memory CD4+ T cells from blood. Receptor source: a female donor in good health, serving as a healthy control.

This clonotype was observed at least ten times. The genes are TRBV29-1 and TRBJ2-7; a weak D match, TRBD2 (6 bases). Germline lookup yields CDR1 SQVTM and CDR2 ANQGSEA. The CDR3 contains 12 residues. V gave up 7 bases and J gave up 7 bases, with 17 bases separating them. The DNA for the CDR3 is TGCAGCGCGGGGTCTAGCGAGGGGGAGCAGTACTTC. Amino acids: CSAGSSEGEQYF.

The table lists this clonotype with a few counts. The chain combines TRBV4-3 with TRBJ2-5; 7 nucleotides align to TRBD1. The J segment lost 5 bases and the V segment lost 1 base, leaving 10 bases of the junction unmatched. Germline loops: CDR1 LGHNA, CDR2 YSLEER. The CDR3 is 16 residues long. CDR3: CASSQGIQPGQETQYF. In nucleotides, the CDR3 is TGCGCCAGCAGCCAAGGAATACAACCGGGACAGGAGACCCAGTACTTC.

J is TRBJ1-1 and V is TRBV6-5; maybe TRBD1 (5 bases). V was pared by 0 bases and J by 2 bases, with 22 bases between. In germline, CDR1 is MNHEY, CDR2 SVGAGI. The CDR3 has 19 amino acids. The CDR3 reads CASSYSRVGDAGSNTEAFF. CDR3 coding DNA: TGTGCCAGCAGTTACTCGAGGGTGGGGGACGCGGGCTCTAACACTGAAGCTTTCTTT.

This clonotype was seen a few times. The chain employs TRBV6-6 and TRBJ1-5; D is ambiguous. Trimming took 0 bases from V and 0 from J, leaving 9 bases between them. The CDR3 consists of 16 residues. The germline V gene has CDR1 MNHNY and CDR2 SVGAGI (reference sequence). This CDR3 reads CASSYSLGGSNQPQHF. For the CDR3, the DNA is TGTGCCAGCAGTTACTCTCTAGGCGGTAGCAATCAGCCCCAGCATTTT.

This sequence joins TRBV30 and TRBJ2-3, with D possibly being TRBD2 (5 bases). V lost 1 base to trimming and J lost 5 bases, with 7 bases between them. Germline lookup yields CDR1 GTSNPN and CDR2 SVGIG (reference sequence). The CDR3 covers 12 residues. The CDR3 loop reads CAWSGAGDTQYF. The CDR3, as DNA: TGTGCCTGGAGTGGGGCGGGAGATACGCAGTATTTT. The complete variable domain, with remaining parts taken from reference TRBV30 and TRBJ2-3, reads SQTIHQWPATLVQPVGSPLSLECTVEGTSNPNLYWYRQAAGRGLQLLFYSVGIGQISSEVPQNLSASRPQDRQFILSSKKLLLSDSGFYLCAWSGAGDTQYFGPGTRLTVL.

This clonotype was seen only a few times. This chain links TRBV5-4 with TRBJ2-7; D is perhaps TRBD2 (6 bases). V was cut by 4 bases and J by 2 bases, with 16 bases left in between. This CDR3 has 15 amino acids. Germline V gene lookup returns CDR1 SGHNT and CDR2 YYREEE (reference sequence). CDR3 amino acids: CASSPGGQNAYEQYF. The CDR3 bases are TGTGCCAGCAGCCCCGGAGGGCAAAATGCCTACGAGCAGTACTTC. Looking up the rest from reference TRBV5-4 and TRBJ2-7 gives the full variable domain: ETGVTQSPTHLIKTRGQQVTLRCSSQSGHNTVSWYQQALGQGPQFIFQYYREEENGRGNFPPRFSGLQFPNYSSELNVNALELDDSALYLCASSPGGQNAYEQYFGPGTRLTVT.

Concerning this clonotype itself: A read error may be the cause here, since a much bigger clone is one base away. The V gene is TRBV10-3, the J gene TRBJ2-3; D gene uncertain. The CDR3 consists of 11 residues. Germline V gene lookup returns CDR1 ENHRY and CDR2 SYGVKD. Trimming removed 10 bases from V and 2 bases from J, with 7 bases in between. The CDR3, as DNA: TGTGCCACCACATACACAGATACGCAGTATTTT. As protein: CATTYTDTQYF.

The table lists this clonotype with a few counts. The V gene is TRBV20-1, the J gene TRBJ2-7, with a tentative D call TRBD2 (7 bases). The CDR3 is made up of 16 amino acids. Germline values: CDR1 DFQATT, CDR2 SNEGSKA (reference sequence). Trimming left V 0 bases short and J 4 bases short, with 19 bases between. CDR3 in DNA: TGCAGTGCTAGAGATAGGGGGGGCAGGGTCCCGTACGAGCAGTACTTC. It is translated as CSARDRGGRVPYEQYF.

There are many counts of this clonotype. DNA of the CDR3: TGCAGTGCTCAGAGCCCCGGCGGACAACAGCCCCAGCATTTT. Translated: CSAQSPGGQQPQHF. The rearrangement uses TRBV20-1 and TRBJ1-5; weak D call: TRBD1 (5 bases). From germline, CDR1 is DFQATT and CDR2 SNEGSKA (reference sequence). V shed 5 bases and J shed 7 bases, with 18 bases lying between them. This CDR3 has 14 residues.

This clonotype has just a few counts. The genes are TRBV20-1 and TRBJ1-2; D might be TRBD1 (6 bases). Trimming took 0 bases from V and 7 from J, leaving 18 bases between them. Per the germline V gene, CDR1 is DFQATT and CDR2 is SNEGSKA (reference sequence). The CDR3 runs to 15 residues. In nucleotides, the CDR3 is TGCAGTGCTAGAGAAGGGGTTGGGGGGGCTGGTGGCTACACCTTC. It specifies CSAREGVGGAGGYTF.

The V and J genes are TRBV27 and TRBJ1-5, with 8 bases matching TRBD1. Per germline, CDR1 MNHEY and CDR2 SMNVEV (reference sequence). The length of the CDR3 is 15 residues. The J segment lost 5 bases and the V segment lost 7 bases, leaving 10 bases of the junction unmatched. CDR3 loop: CASKGFDRGDQPQHF. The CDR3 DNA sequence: TGTGCCAGCAAAGGCTTCGACAGGGGAGATCAGCCCCAGCATTTT.

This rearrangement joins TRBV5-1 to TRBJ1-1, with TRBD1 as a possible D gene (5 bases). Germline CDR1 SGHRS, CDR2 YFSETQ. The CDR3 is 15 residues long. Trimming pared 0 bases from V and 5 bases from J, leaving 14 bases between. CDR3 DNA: TGCGCCAGCAGCTTGGCCTCGGGGGATTGGACTGAAGCTTTCTTT. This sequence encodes CASSLASGDWTEAFF. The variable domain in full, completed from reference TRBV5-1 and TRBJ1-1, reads KAGVTQTPRYLIKTRGQQVTLSCSPISGHRSVSWYQQTPGQGLQFLFEYFSETQRNKGNFPGRFSGRQFSNSRSEMNVSTLELGDSALYLCASSLASGDWTEAFFGQGTRLTVV.

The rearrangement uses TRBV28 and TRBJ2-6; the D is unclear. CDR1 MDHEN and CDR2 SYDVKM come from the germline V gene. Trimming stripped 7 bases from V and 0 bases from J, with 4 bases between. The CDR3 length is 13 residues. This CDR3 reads CASMRSGANVLTF. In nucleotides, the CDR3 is TGTGCCAGCATGCGCTCTGGGGCCAACGTCCTGACTTTC.

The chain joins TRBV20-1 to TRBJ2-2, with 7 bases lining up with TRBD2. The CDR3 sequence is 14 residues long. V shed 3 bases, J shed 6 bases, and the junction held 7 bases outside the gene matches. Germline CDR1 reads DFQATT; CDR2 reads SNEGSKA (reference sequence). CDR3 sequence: CSASLSSGPGELFF. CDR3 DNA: TGCAGTGCTAGTTTGTCTAGCGGACCCGGGGAGCTGTTTTTT.

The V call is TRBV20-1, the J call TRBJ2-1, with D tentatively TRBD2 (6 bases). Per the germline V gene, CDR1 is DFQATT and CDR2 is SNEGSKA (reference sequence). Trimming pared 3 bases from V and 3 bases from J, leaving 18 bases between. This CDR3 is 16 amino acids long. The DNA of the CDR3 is TGCAGTGCTAGCCCCCTTTCGGGGGTACTCTACAATGAGCAGTTCTTC. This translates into CSASPLSGVLYNEQFF.

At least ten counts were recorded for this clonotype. As DNA, the CDR3 is TGCAGTGCTAGAGATGGAGCCCACTCCTACGAGCAGTACTTC. Its protein is CSARDGAHSYEQYF. The V gene is TRBV20-1, the J gene TRBJ2-7; D gene uncertain. Trimming removed 0 bases from V and 0 bases from J, with 9 bases in between. Looked up from germline, CDR1 is DFQATT and CDR2 is SNEGSKA (reference sequence). The CDR3 covers 14 residues.

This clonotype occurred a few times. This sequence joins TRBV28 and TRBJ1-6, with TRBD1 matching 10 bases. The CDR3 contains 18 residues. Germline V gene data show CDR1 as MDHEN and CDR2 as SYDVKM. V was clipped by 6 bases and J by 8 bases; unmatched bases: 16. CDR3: CASRPVAGQGHFDSPLHF. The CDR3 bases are TGTGCCAGCAGACCCGTAGCGGGACAGGGGCATTTTGATTCACCCCTCCACTTT. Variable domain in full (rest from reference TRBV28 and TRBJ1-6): DVKVTQSSRYLVKRTGEKVFLECVQDMDHENMFWYRQDPGLGLRLIYFSYDVKMKEKGDIPEGYSVSREKKERFSLILESASTNQTSMYLCASRPVAGQGHFDSPLHFGNGTRLTVT.

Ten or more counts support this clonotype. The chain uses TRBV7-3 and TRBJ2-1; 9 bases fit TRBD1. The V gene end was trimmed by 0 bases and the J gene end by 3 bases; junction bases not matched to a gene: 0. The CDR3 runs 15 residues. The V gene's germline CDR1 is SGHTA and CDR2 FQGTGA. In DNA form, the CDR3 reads TGTGCCAGCAGCTTAACGGGACAGGGCTACAATGAGCAGTTCTTC. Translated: CASSLTGQGYNEQFF.

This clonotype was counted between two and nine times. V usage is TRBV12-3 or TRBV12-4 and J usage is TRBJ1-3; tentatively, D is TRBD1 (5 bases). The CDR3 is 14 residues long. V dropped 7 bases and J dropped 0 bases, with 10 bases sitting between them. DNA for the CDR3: TGTGCCAGCATTCGACAGAGCTCTGGAAACACCATATATTTT. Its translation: CASIRQSSGNTIYF.

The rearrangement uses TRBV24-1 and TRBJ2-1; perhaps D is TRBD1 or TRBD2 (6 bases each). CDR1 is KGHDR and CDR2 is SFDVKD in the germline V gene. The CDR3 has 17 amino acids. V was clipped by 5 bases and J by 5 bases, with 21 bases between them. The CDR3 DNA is TGTGCCACCAGTGGGAGGGGCACAGGGAGGTTCAACAATGAGCAGTTCTTC. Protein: CATSGRGTGRFNNEQFF.